This T cell receptor (beta chain) was identified during a study of T cell responses to AZD1222 COVID-19 vaccine. Only in-frame clones appear in the TCRdb table, and some are missing; sequencing was by immunoSEQ multiplex PCR. The sample has about 120,000 clones; roughly 87% are singletons. Trimming at V came to 10 bases and at J to 0 bases, leaving 15 bases not matched to a gene. The CDR3 loop spans 17 amino acids. Germline CDR1 is SGDLS and CDR2 is YYNGEE. The chain is built from TRBV9 and TRBJ2-2; 7 nucleotides match TRBD1. The receptor was derived from an adult in good health. Material: peripheral blood, obtained on day 0 of AZD1222 vaccination. For the CDR3, the DNA is TGTGCCTCCTCCTCCCCCCGACAGGGCGCGAACACCGGGGAGCTGTTTTTT. The encoded protein is CASSSPRQGANTGELFF.